A single sample is the source of the 22 T cell receptor beta chains below, sequenced in a study of molecular identifiers for immune sequencing clone quantification. MiXCR, run by TCRdb on the PCR reads, gives a single entry per CDR3 protein. The table lists under 350,000 distinct CDR3 sequences, roughly a quarter of them singletons, with about 0.73% in the top ten. Sequencing was done on a sample of naive CD8+ T cells from blood, with Jurkat cell RNA spiked in. Described subset: FACS-sorted CD8+CD4-CCR7+CD45RA+ naive T cells. Every receptor here comes from a human donor in good health. Some libraries in this study had Jurkat cell RNA spiked in.

This clonotype was counted a few times. This chain uses TRBV5-1 with TRBJ2-3; 10 bases map to TRBD2. The CDR3 is made up of 14 amino acids. CDR1 and CDR2 (germline): SGHRS, YFSETQ. The V segment lost 6 bases and the J segment 4 bases; nucleotides outside the gene matches: 5. In DNA form, the CDR3 reads TGCGCCAGCACTAGCGGGAGTACGCCAGATACGCAGTATTTT. Translation gives CASTSGSTPDTQYF. The full variable domain, with the rest looked up from reference TRBV5-1 and TRBJ2-3, is KAGVTQTPRYLIKTRGQQVTLSCSPISGHRSVSWYQQTPGQGLQFLFEYFSETQRNKGNFPGRFSGRQFSNSRSEMNVSTLELGDSALYLCASTSGSTPDTQYFGPGTRLTVL.

This clonotype was seen more than once but under ten times. The V gene is TRBV6-5, the J gene TRBJ1-5; 7 nucleotides match TRBD1. In germline, CDR1 is MNHEY, CDR2 SVGAGI. CDR3 length: 17 residues. V shed 6 bases, J shed 0 bases, and the junction held 11 bases outside the gene matches. This chain's CDR3 is CASSPRGTAVSNQPQHF. The CDR3 nucleotides are TGTGCCAGCAGCCCAAGGGGGACAGCGGTTAGCAATCAGCCCCAGCATTTT.

Comment on this clonotype: A junction end diverges from the germline sequence, so it may reflect a read error. The rearrangement uses TRBV12-3 or TRBV12-4 and TRBJ2-5, with D perhaps matching TRBD2 (7 bases). This CDR3 comprises 18 residues. In DNA, the CDR3 is TGTGCCAGCAGTAGAGTTGAGGTCGGGGGGCCGTACCAAGAGCCCCAGTACTTC. As protein: CASSRVEVGGPYQEPQYF.

The table lists this clonotype with a few counts. An end of the junction does not agree with germline; a read error may underlie this. The rearrangement uses TRBV4-3 and TRBJ1-1; D unresolved. Germline CDR1 reads LGHNA; CDR2 reads YSLEER. This CDR3 region has 13 residues. CDR3 protein: CAGSEFLNTEAFF. The CDR3, as DNA: TGCGCCGGCAGCGAATTCCTGAACACTGAAGCTTTCTTT.

CDR3 protein: CASSLLYRGETEAFF. The CDR3 nucleotides are TGTGCCAGCAGTTTACTGTACAGGGGGGAGACTGAAGCTTTCTTT. The chain joins TRBV27 to TRBJ1-1, with 8 bases aligning to TRBD1. J was trimmed by 5 bases and V by 2 bases; bases with no gene match: 7. The CDR3 sequence is 15 residues long. Germline values: CDR1 MNHEY, CDR2 SMNVEV (reference sequence).

About this clonotype: This may arise from a read error, as a much more abundant clone is one base away. CDR3 protein: CASSIGPAAVKYF. CDR3 nucleotides: TGTGCCAGTAGTATAGGACCAGCGGCCGTGAAGTACTTC. V gene TRBV19 combines with J gene TRBJ2-4, with D possibly TRBD2 on 5 matching bases. V lost 1 base and J 14 bases, leaving 15 bases between the germline ends. The germline CDR1 and CDR2 sequences are LNHDA and SQIVND (reference sequence). This CDR3 has 13 residues.

This chain uses TRBV27 with TRBJ2-7; D might be TRBD2 (6 bases). The ends were cut back, 8 bases at V and 3 bases at J, with 14 bases in the middle. Germline V gives CDR1 MNHEY, CDR2 SMNVEV (reference sequence). CDR3 length: 13 residues. Written as DNA, the CDR3 is TGTGCCAGCGGACCGGGACTGGGCTACGAGCAGTACTTC. Protein product: CASGPGLGYEQYF.

There are many counts of this clonotype. This chain uses TRBV21-1 with TRBJ1-5; TRBD1 is taken as the D call from the table, unchecked against the DNA. TRBV21-1 is termed a pseudogene. The CDR3 runs to 15 residues. The CDR3 DNA sequence: TGTGCCAGCAGCACGCCCCTGCCTAGCAATCAGCCCCAGCATTTT. Translation: CASSTPLPSNQPQHF.

In the case of this clonotype: This may be a read error: a much more frequent sequence differs by one nucleotide. The V and J genes are TRBV29-1 and TRBJ2-3; D is unresolved. Trimming pared 5 bases from V and 0 bases from J, leaving 9 bases between. Looked up from germline, CDR1 is SQVTM and CDR2 is ANQGSEA. This CDR3 comprises 13 residues. The CDR3 region is CSVRAESTDTQYF. In DNA, the CDR3 is TGCAGCGTTCGGGCAGAAAGCACAGATACGCAGTATTTT.

The rearrangement uses TRBV20-1 and TRBJ2-3; TRBD1 might be the D (5 bases). Trimming took off 4 bases at V and 5 bases at J, with 7 bases between the two ends. CDR1 DFQATT and CDR2 SNEGSKA come from the germline V gene (reference sequence). This CDR3 comprises 11 residues. The CDR3 here is CSANRRDTQYF. The CDR3 DNA is TGCAGTGCTAACAGGAGAGATACGCAGTATTTT.

This clonotype has a handful of counts. The gene calls are TRBV20-1 and TRBJ2-7; TRBD2 matches 11 bases. The germline gives CDR1 DFQATT, CDR2 SNEGSKA (reference sequence). V was pared by 0 bases and J by 3 bases, with 7 bases of the junction left unmatched. The CDR3 is made up of 16 amino acids. The CDR3 is CSARDRRLAGYYEQYF. The CDR3 coding sequence is TGCAGTGCTAGAGATCGTCGACTAGCGGGATACTACGAGCAGTACTTC.

The chain carries TRBV6-6 and TRBJ1-5; D unclear. The CDR3 extends over 16 amino acids. Germline values: CDR1 MNHNY, CDR2 SVGAGI (reference sequence). Between the trimmed V and J ends, which lost 0 bases and 1 base, there was a span of 10 bases. The CDR3, as DNA: TGTGCCAGCAGTTACTCGAATCCCGGCAGCAATCAGCCCCAGCATTTT. Translated: CASSYSNPGSNQPQHF.

V and J are TRBV6-2 or TRBV6-3 and TRBJ1-1; D unresolved. V was trimmed by 1 base and J by 3 bases, leaving 12 bases between them. CDR3 size: 15 residues. Germline CDR1 MNHEY, CDR2 SVGEGT. The CDR3 sequence is CASSYFLGRHTEAFF. DNA of the CDR3: TGTGCCAGCAGTTACTTTCTGGGCAGACACACTGAAGCTTTCTTT.

The sample holds a few counts of this clonotype. J is TRBJ2-7 and V is TRBV5-1; 9 bases map to TRBD1. This CDR3 region has 16 residues. V lost 5 bases, J lost 2 bases, and 11 bases stayed unmatched. Germline CDR1 reads SGHRS; CDR2 reads YFSETQ. CDR3 residues: CASSSTGQGRPYEQYF. Here the CDR3 DNA reads TGCGCCAGCAGTTCAACCGGACAGGGGCGACCCTACGAGCAGTACTTC.

The sample holds a few counts of this clonotype. CDR3 DNA: TGTGCCAGCAGCCGACAAAAATCGCCGGGACTAGGAAGGTTGAATGAGCAGTTCTTC. It specifies CASSRQKSPGLGRLNEQFF. The V gene is TRBV6-2 or TRBV6-3, the J gene TRBJ2-1, with 8 bases fitting TRBD2. The CDR3 runs 19 residues. The V gene end was trimmed by 6 bases and the J gene end by 7 bases; junction bases not matched to a gene: 23. In germline, CDR1 is MNHEY, CDR2 SVGEGT.

V is TRBV3-1 and J is TRBJ2-1, with TRBD2 matching 12 bases. V lost 1 base and J lost 5; bases outside the gene matches: 3. The germline gives CDR1 LGHDT, CDR2 YNNKEL (reference sequence). This CDR3 has 16 amino acids. This CDR3 reads CASSQGRLAGDNEQFF. CDR3 bases: TGTGCCAGCAGCCAAGGCCGACTAGCGGGGGACAATGAGCAGTTCTTC.

This clonotype was found many times. The chain is built from TRBV11-2 and TRBJ2-3; 8 nucleotides align to TRBD1. This CDR3 has 15 residues. Per germline, CDR1 SGHAT and CDR2 FQNNGV. The V gene end was trimmed by 5 bases and the J gene end by 2 bases; junction bases not matched to a gene: 6. As DNA, the CDR3 is TGTGCCAGCAGCCGAACGACAGGGGACACAGATACGCAGTATTTT. Protein: CASSRTTGDTDTQYF. Using reference TRBV11-2 and TRBJ2-3 for the parts outside the CDR3, the full variable domain is EAGVAQSPRYKIIEKRQSVAFWCNPISGHATLYWYQQILGQGPKLLIQFQNNGVVDDSQLPKDRFSAERLKGVDSTLKIQPAKLEDSAVYLCASSRTTGDTDTQYFGPGTRLTVL.

Turning to this clonotype: As the CDR3 is not closed by the conserved phenylalanine or tryptophan, this likely results from a read error. The genes are TRBV13 and TRBJ2-3; D tentatively fits TRBD1 or TRBD2 (5 bases each). Germline V gene data show CDR1 as PRHDT and CDR2 as FYEKMQ (reference sequence). V lost 5 bases, J lost 10 bases, and 13 bases lay in between. The CDR3 runs to 12 residues. CDR3 coding DNA: TGTGCCAGCAGCGCGAGGGACCGGGCGCAGTATTTA. It translates to CASSARDRAQYL.

There are many counts of this clonotype. The rearrangement uses TRBV7-8 and TRBJ1-6; D call uncertain. The CDR3 covers 15 residues. Germline-derived CDR1 and CDR2 are SGHVS and FQNEAQ. Trimming removed 2 bases from V and 7 bases from J, with 12 bases in between. DNA for the CDR3: TGTGCCAGCAGCTTAAGTCCCGGCGGGAATTCACCCCTCCACTTT. Amino acids: CASSLSPGGNSPLHF.

This clonotype was detected ten times or more. CDR3 region: CASSLDSNQETQYF. The CDR3 DNA reads as TGTGCCAGCAGCTTAGACAGCAACCAAGAGACCCAGTACTTC. V usage is TRBV7-9 and J usage is TRBJ2-5; D is unresolved. The CDR3 has 14 residues. Germline CDR1 is SEHNR and CDR2 is FQNEAQ (reference sequence). The ends were cut back, 1 base at V and 0 bases at J, with 6 bases in the middle.

The chain couples TRBV7-6 to TRBJ1-6; D might be TRBD1 (5 bases). Germline values: CDR1 SGHVS, CDR2 FNYEAQ. The V gene lost 5 bases and the J gene lost 0 bases, with 14 bases spanning the gap. This CDR3 comprises 17 residues. The CDR3, as DNA: TGTGCCAGCAGCCCAGGCGGGGGGTACTCCTATAATTCACCCCTCCACTTT. Protein sequence: CASSPGGGYSYNSPLHF.

On this clonotype itself: A much larger clone lies one base from this, so it may be a read error. V gene TRBV7-2 combines with J gene TRBJ2-3; the D gene could be TRBD1 or TRBD2 (5 bases each). The germline gives CDR1 SGHTA, CDR2 FQGNSA. This CDR3 has 15 amino acids. The CDR3 bases are TGTGCCAGCAGCTTAGTTCGGGGACGCACAGAAACGCAGTATTTT. Its translation is CASSLVRGRTETQYF.